This paragraph reports one T cell receptor (beta chain). The antigen this receptor binds is unknown. Base qualities are not at hand, and no much larger clone is one base apart. The TCR beta CDR3 regions were amplified from RNA transcripts. The TCR CDR3 was subjected to a first round of RT-PCR using the HTBI primer set and the Qiagen OneStep RT-PCR kit. Libraries were constructed in a second round of multiplex PCR, after which size selection and purification were performed. Paired-end sequencing of the libraries was performed with 100 bp reads on an Illumina HiSeq2000. On the authors' methods: SOAPnuke was used to process the raw data, throwing out any read that contained adapters or uncalled bases, had a mean Phred below 15, or lacked an exact constant-primer or identifier match. COPE v1.2.5 was used to merge the high-quality paired reads, and each unique nucleotide sequence was defined as a clonotype. MiTCR v1.1 was used to align the clonotypes against IMGT TRBV, TRBD and TRBJ reference segments. The analysis included only V-J combinations with a frequency above 0.0001, which together covered around 99% of the repertoires. A TCS score was defined as the ratio between F50 (clonal expansion) and ExV (chaos), using BLOSUM62-based TCRdist between CDR3 peptides within each V-J. Welch's t-statistics and random forest reduced 500 to 650 V-J features to roughly 13, which were used in a naive Bayes classifier (R e1071). The similarity between thyroid and blood repertoires was quantified using the Morisita-Horn index. Using fastp at Q25 and MiXCR, TCRdb reprocessed the public reads and kept productive beta chains. Every CDR3 protein is listed once, alongside the most common genes and DNA of its rows. The V and J calls were not made by the authors but by TCRdb's processing. The sample profile shows approximately 870,000 distinct CDR3 sequences; 35% to 40% of them were found once. The ten largest clonotypes hold more than 7% of the sample.

This sample was included in a study of T cells in Graves' hyperthyroidism and ophthalmopathy (dated by TCRdb to between 2019 and 2020). Regarding the study in general: Peripheral blood was collected at initial diagnosis, before any treatment. To identify TCR V-J signatures that set the groups apart, the researchers used a discovery cohort of more than 95 patients, made up of 40 to 45 with Graves' ophthalmopathy and some 56 with stable Graves' hyperthyroidism. Prospective prediction of ophthalmopathy was tested in an independent validation cohort of 18 to 20 hyperthyroidism patients and 17 patients who later progressed to ophthalmopathy. The 100 or so discovery patients were randomly split 7:3 into training and test sets. In several Graves' hyperthyroidism patients, the study also compared T-cell repertoires from thyroid tissue with T-cell repertoires from blood. After blood sampling, hyperthyroidism patients were treated with methimazole at a starting dose of 30 mg daily, and ophthalmopathy patients were treated with high-dose intravenous methylprednisolone. The paper describes TCR Vbeta CDR3 sequencing of fewer than 150 peripheral blood samples, made up of 43 ophthalmopathy patients, roughly 75 hyperthyroidism patients and about 17 progressor patients. The investigation overall reported the following: Sample size was not statistically predetermined, and blinding of investigators to group allocation was not performed. Ophthalmopathy was separated from stable hyperthyroidism by a 13 V-J signature model, with over 85% sensitivity and about 81% specificity obtained in cross-validation and 80%/75% obtained in testing. In validation, the model predicted progression to ophthalmopathy with approximately 71% sensitivity and about 72% specificity, a median of approximately 6.5 months before onset. Most expanded thyroid clonotypes (frequency above 0.001) were also detected in blood, suggesting blood repertoires may reflect thyroid immune responses.

Via the germline V gene, CDR1 is SGHTA and CDR2 FQGNSA. The trim is 5 bases for V and 3 bases for J, with a gap of 10 bases between the germline ends. The CDR3 contains 13 residues, cysteine and phenylalanine counted. Only the CDR3 DNA stays, 39 bases, in frame from base 1. Stable Graves' hyperthyroidism was defined as the absence of progression to ophthalmopathy over 18 months of follow-up. Hyperthyroidism patients were newly diagnosed, with disease duration under 2 months, and aged 18 to 65 years. Exclusion was applied to patients with uncontrolled infections, other autoimmune diseases, pregnancy or lactation. Diagnoses were based on clinical symptoms, serum thyroxine and TRAb, thyroid ultrasound and orbital computed tomography. Ficoll-Paque density gradient centrifugation was used to isolate PBMCs from 8 to 10 ml of fresh peripheral blood. Total RNA was extracted using Trizol reagent, and RNA quality was assessed on an Agilent 2100 Bioanalyzer.

The TCR sequence derives from a man aged 18 to 30 with Graves' hyperthyroidism. The sequence is built from TRBV7-2 and TRBJ1-1; TRBD1 is a weak D gene call, 5 bases matching. Material for sequencing was blood. CDR3 reads: CASSQGDDTEAFF. Here is the DNA: TGTGCCAGCAGCCAAGGGGATGACACTGAAGCTTTCTTT.